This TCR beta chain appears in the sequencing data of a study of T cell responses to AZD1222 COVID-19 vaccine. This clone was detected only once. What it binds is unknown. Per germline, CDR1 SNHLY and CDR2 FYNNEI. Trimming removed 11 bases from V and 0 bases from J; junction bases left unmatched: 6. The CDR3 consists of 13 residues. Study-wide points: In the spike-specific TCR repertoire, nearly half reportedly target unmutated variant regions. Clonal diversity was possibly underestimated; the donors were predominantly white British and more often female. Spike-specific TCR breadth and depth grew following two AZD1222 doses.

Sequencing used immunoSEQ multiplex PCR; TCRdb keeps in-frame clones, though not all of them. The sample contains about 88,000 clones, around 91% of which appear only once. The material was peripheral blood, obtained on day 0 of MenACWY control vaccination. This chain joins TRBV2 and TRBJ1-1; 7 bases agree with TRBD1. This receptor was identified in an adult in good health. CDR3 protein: CAGGQELNTEAFF. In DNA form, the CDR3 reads TGTGCCGGAGGACAGGAGTTGAACACTGAAGCTTTCTTT.